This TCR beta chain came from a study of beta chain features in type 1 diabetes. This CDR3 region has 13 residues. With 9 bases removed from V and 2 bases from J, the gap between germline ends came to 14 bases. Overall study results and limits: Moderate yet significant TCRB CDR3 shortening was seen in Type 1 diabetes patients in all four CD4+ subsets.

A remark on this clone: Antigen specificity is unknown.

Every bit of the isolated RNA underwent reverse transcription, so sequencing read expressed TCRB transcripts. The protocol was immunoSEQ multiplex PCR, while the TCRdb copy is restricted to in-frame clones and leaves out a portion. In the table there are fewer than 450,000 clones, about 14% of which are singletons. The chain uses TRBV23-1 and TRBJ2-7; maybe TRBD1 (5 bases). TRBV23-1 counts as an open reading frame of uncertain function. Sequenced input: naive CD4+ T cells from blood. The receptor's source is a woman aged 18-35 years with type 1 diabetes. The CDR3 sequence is CARARTTTYEQYF. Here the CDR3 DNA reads TGCGCCAGGGCGAGGACAACCACCTACGAGCAGTACTTC.